This T cell receptor (beta chain) comes out of a study of blood T cells in healthy people across ages. Study-level results: Estimated diversity that came from one million T cells was considered an underestimate. Since the PBMCs were unsorted, naive and antigen-experienced cells could not be conclusively compared. Age showed a roughly linear inverse relationship with TCR beta diversity per million T cells.

Then a second PCR, running roughly 6 to 12 cycles, was carried out with a sample-barcoded 5' primer and a J-beta primer mix. Tagging of each cDNA molecule was performed by a template-switch adaptor with 12 random nucleotides. TCRdb used MiXCR to reprocess the 5' RACE reads, holding one entry per CDR3 protein. This sample has more than 550,000 distinct CDR3 sequences, with about 20% found just once. The CDR3 loop spans 17 amino acids. CDR1 is SGHDN, CDR2 FVKESK, per germline. As for this clonotype: Antigen specificity is unknown. The junction does not match germline at one end; this may be a read error.

The sequencing sample was made of blood. The source is a man between 70 and 80 years old in good health. J is TRBJ2-3 and V is TRBV14; the D gene is possibly TRBD1 (6 bases). The CDR3 spells CASSPLLGGVVTDTQYF. DNA of the CDR3: TGCGCCAGCAGCCCACTTCTAGGGGGAGTGGTCACAGATACGCAGTATTTT.